This T cell receptor beta chain was captured in a study of blood T cell repertoires in COVID-19. Turning to the study itself: Sources were T cells, B-cell-depleted T cells, or PBMCs; the material itself was cDNA or gDNA.

Germline V gives CDR1 WNHNN, CDR2 SYGVQD (reference sequence). The CDR3 sequence is 17 residues long. J was trimmed by 0 bases and V by 7 bases; bases with no gene match: 13. Produced via immunoSEQ multiplex PCR; TCRdb's table is partial and in-frame only. The table shows some 390,000 clones, with more than 70% occurring only once. Sequenced sample: peripheral blood. V usage is TRBV10-1 and J usage is TRBJ2-7, with 9 nucleotides matching TRBD1. This sequence was found in a woman aged 55-69 years with COVID-19, enrolled during active disease. CDR3 nucleotide sequence: TGCGCCAGCAAACGGGACAGGGCTATTATATCCTCCTACGAGCAGTACTTC. Encoded protein: CASKRDRAIISSYEQYF.